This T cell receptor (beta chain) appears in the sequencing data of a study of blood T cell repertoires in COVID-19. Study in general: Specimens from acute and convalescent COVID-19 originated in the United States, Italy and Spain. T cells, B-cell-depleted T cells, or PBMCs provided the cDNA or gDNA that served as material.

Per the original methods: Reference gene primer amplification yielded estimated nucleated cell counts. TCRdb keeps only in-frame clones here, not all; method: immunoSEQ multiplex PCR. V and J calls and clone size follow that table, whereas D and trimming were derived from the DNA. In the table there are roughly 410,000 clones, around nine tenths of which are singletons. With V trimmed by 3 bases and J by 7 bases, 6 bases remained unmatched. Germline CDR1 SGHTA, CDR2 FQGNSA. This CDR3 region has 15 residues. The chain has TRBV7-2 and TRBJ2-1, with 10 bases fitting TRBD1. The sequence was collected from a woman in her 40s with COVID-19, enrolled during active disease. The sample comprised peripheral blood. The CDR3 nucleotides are TGTGCCAGCAGCTTTGGACAGGGGGATGGGAATGAGCAGTTCTTC. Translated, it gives CASSFGQGDGNEQFF.